The sequence of this T cell receptor (beta chain) was determined in a study of T cell changes during pregnancy in multiple sclerosis. Sequenced by immunoSEQ multiplex PCR; TCRdb stores in-frame clones only, minus some. In the table there are about 55,000 clones, 90% to 95% of which are singletons. CDR1 and CDR2 (germline): SEHNR, FQNEAQ (reference sequence). The CDR3 length is 16 residues. The J segment lost 2 bases and the V segment lost 0 bases, leaving 5 bases of the junction unmatched. The rearrangement joins TRBV7-9 to TRBJ1-2; 8 bases align to TRBD1. The starting material was CD8+ T cells from peripheral blood mononuclear cells, obtained in the third trimester of pregnancy. This receptor was obtained from a female donor with multiple sclerosis, enrolled in a pregnancy study. CDR3 in amino acids: CASSLANRGFNYGYTF. In nucleotides, the CDR3 is TGTGCCAGCAGCTTAGCGAACAGGGGGTTCAACTATGGCTACACCTTC.